This TCR beta chain was sequenced for a study of neurological immune-mediated disorders. This clonotype was found many times. CDR3 size: 12 residues. Between the trimmed V and J ends, which lost 8 bases and 6 bases, there was a span of 14 bases. CDR1 and CDR2 from the germline V gene are MDHEN and SYDVKM. TCRdb fed the 5' RACE reads into MiXCR, producing one record per CDR3 protein. Altogether just under 60,000 distinct CDR3 sequences are present, 3% to 4% being singletons, with the ten largest covering 2.5% to 4%. The V call is TRBV28, the J call TRBJ2-7; D remains unclear. The sequenced sample consisted of PBMCs. This receptor was identified in a woman aged 25 to 45 with multiple sclerosis. Here the CDR3 reads CASAGSLSEQYF. In nucleotides, the CDR3 is TGTGCCAGCGCCGGGTCTCTGAGCGAGCAGTACTTC.